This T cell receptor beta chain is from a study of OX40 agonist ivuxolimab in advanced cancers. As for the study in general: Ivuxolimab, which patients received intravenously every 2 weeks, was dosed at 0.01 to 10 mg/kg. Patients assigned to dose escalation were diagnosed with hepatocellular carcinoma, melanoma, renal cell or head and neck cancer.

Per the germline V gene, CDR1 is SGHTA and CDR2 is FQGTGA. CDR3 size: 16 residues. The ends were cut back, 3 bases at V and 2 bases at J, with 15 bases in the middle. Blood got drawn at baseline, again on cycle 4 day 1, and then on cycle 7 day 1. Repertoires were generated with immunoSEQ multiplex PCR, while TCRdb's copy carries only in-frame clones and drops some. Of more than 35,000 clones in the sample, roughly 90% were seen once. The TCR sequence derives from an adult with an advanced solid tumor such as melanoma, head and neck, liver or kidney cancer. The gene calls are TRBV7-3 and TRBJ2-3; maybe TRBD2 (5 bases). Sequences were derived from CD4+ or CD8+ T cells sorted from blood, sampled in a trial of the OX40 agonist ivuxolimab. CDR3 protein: CASSLNGETPTDTQYF. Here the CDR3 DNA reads TGTGCCAGCAGCTTGAACGGGGAGACCCCCACAGATACGCAGTATTTT. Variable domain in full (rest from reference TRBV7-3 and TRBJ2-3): GAGVSQTPSNKVTEKGKYVELRCDPISGHTALYWYRQSLGQGPEFLIYFQGTGAADDSGLPNDRFFAVRPEGSVSTLKIQRTERGDSAVYLCASSLNGETPTDTQYFGPGTRLTVL.